The rows below give T cell receptor beta chains drawn from one sample of a study of cytomegalovirus exposure and HLA in healthy donors. Only in-frame clones appear in the TCRdb table, and some are missing; sequencing was by immunoSEQ multiplex PCR. Here the sample spans roughly 150,000 clones, about four fifths being singletons. The sequenced material came from PBMCs. Receptors were obtained from a man aged 25-40 years in good health and CMV-seropositive. CDR3s include the opening cysteine and the closing phenylalanine or tryptophan. A D gene is named only where the DNA matches it firmly. Clone size appears in some rows only: once, few, many, or a class for an expanded clone.

d_call	cdr3_length	clone_size	v_call	j_call	cdr3_aa	cdr3_nt
.	14	.	TRBV6-1	TRBJ2-3	CASSELGRTDTQYF	TGTGCCAGCAGTGAACTGGGCCGCACAGATACGCAGTATTTT
TRBD1	15	.	TRBV5-6	TRBJ1-4	CASSSGTGAGEKLFF	TGTGCCAGCAGCTCCGGGACAGGCGCGGGTGAAAAACTGTTTTTT
TRBD1	15	.	TRBV5-4	TRBJ1-2	CASSLGGQGSYGYTF	TGTGCCAGCAGCTTGGGCGGACAGGGGAGCTATGGCTACACCTTC
TRBD2	14	.	TRBV28	TRBJ2-1	CAIKRRGTSSEQFF	TGTGCTATCAAAAGAAGGGGGACTAGCAGTGAGCAGTTCTTC
TRBD2	14	.	TRBV6-4	TRBJ2-3	CASKREGRADTQYF	TGTGCCAGCAAGCGGGAGGGCCGGGCAGATACGCAGTATTTT
TRBD2	14	.	TRBV11-2	TRBJ2-1	CASSMSGSYNEQFF	TGTGCCAGCAGTATGAGCGGGAGTTACAATGAGCAGTTCTTC
.	14	.	TRBV28	TRBJ1-1	CASSLGQLNTEAFF	TGTGCCAGCAGCCTAGGACAGTTGAACACTGAAGCTTTCTTT
.	14	.	TRBV6-5	TRBJ2-2	CASKVEGNTGELFF	TGTGCCAGCAAGGTGGAGGGAAACACCGGGGAGCTGTTTTTT
.	15	few	TRBV15	TRBJ1-4	CATSRDQWENEKLFF	TGTGCCACCAGCAGAGATCAGTGGGAGAATGAAAAACTGTTTTTT
.	12	.	TRBV7-2	TRBJ1-2	CASTEGDYGYTF	TGTGCCAGCACCGAGGGGGACTATGGCTACACCTTC
.	11	.	TRBV20-1	TRBJ2-2	CSARARGELFF	TGCAGTGCTAGGGCGAGGGGGGAGCTGTTTTTT
TRBD1	13	.	TRBV2	TRBJ2-3	CASRGQGTDTQYF	TGTGCCAGCAGGGGACAGGGTACAGATACGCAGTATTTT
TRBD1	13	.	TRBV28	TRBJ1-1	CASSSTGETEAFF	TGTGCCAGCAGTTCGACAGGGGAGACTGAAGCTTTCTTT
TRBD1	18	once	TRBV12-5	TRBJ1-2	CASGLVLGQATPNYGYTF	TGTGCTAGTGGTTTGGTACTAGGACAGGCAACCCCTAACTATGGCTACACCTTC
TRBD2	15	.	TRBV28	TRBJ2-1	CASSLNAGGRNEQFF	TGTGCCAGCAGTTTAAACGCGGGAGGGCGGAATGAGCAGTTCTTC
TRBD1	12	.	TRBV19	TRBJ1-1	CASTETGNEAFF	TGTGCCAGTACCGAGACAGGGAATGAAGCTTTCTTT
.	14	.	TRBV2	TRBJ1-3	CASRGLGFGNTIYF	TGTGCCAGCAGGGGACTGGGGTTCGGAAACACCATATATTTT
.	11	.	TRBV30	TRBJ1-2	CAWSPSYGYTF	TGTGCCTGGAGTCCTAGTTATGGCTACACCTTC
TRBD2	18	.	TRBV7-3	TRBJ2-3	CASSFKFTSAKMGDTQYF	TGTGCCAGCAGCTTCAAATTTACTAGCGCAAAAATGGGGGATACGCAGTATTTT
TRBD2	15	few	TRBV7-2	TRBJ2-7	CASSAVAGRSYEQYF	TGTGCCAGCAGCGCTGTAGCGGGGCGCTCCTACGAGCAGTACTTC
.	15	.	TRBV14	TRBJ1-1	CASSPLLGRVTEAFF	TGTGCCAGCAGCCCCCTTTTGGGCAGGGTCACTGAAGCTTTCTTT
.	14	.	TRBV29-1	TRBJ1-2	CSVGGGAKGYGYTF	TGCAGCGTGGGAGGAGGGGCAAAGGGCTATGGCTACACCTTC